This paragraph reports one T cell receptor beta chain. Its matching antigen is unknown. Disease duration under 2 months; hyperthyroidism patients were aged 18 to 65. The PBMCs studied were ones that came from 8.5 to 10 ml fresh peripheral blood. The CDR3 consists of 15 residues. Trimming cost V 0 bases and J 8 bases; bases outside gene matches: 5. In germline, CDR1 is DFQATT, CDR2 SNEGSKA (reference sequence). The data belong to a study of T cells in Graves' hyperthyroidism and ophthalmopathy. Findings and limits, study-wide: Researchers found most expanded thyroid clonotypes above 0.001 in blood as well.

TCR beta CDR3 sequences were amplified from RNA transcripts. The primer set for the first-round RT-PCR of the TCR CDR3 was HTBI. TCRdb redid the calling of the multiplex PCR reads with MiXCR, one entry per CDR3 protein. The sample holds a few hundred thousand distinct CDR3 sequences; around 14% are singletons and the top ten take 30% to 35%. V gene TRBV20-1 combines with J gene TRBJ2-1, with 12 bases fitting TRBD2. The TCR sequence derives from a woman aged 25 to 39 with Graves' hyperthyroidism. Sequencing input: blood. As DNA, the CDR3 is TGCAGTGCTAGAGATCCTAGCGGGAGGGGGGATGAGCAGTTCTTC. Translation gives CSARDPSGRGDEQFF.